The T cell receptor beta chain under discussion was sequenced for a study of cytomegalovirus exposure and HLA in healthy donors (dated by TCRdb to 2017 to 2019). In terms of the full investigation: An earlier analysis of 550 to 700 of the donors reported 250 to 300 Gb of sequence data and around 110 million unique TCR beta sequences from 150 million to 200 million T cells. An early release covering 500 to 750 HLA-typed donors comprised approximately 300 gigabases of sequencing data and tens of millions of unique TCR sequences. Of the 300 to 450 genotyped donors, 75% to 85% were placed in the genetic ancestry cluster associated with self-reported Caucasian donors. The study aimed to test whether cataloging public T cell receptors could reveal signatures of past pathogen exposure. The study profiled the T cell repertoires of 550 to 700 subjects by immunosequencing and related them to cytomegalovirus serostatus. A separate validation cohort of 100 to 150 different subjects was used in addition to the roughly 700-subject first cohort. To predict cytomegalovirus infection status, the study brought together high-throughput TCR immunosequencing, statistical association of individual TCRs with disease status, and machine learning. In a later analysis, previously published TCR beta repertoires from 550 to 750 donors were re-analyzed and high-resolution HLA genotyping was added so that TCR occurrence patterns could be studied. Rather than drawing on any new phenotypic data, the later analysis identified candidate immune exposures from TCR beta sequences and the way those sequences occurred across donors. To decide whether each TCR beta V gene segment behaved as functional or pseudogenic, an earlier analysis of some 580 of the donors relied on high-throughput TCR beta sequencing. Donor age, sex, ethnicity and CMV serostatus were collected together with the repertoire data. A later genetic analysis used genome-wide SNP genotypes for about 65% of the roughly 670 donors, treating that subset as a discovery cohort. All discovery cohort repertoires had been generated on a single sequencing platform. Class I and class II HLA loci were covered by the typing at four-digit resolution. The number of typed donors differed by locus: about 620-640 for A, B, C, DRB1 and DQB1; 500 to 550 for DQA1; about 600 for DPA1; and some 470 for DPB1. Roughly 5 DR-DQ haplotypes were treated as single units for association and clustering because of strong linkage in the cohort. Across approximately 400 genotyped donors of the cohort, an average of about 220,000 unique TCR beta nucleotide sequences per donor were sequenced, and approximately 19% of those sequences were non-productive. Results the study describes overall, beyond this receptor: In a later analysis, about 16,000 TCR beta sequences were associated with specific HLA alleles at a false discovery rate of 0.05. The study gave a list of about 160 TCR beta chains associated with cytomegalovirus. Several of the top co-occurrence clusters appeared to be linked to parvovirus B19, influenza, CMV and Epstein-Barr virus, according to a later analysis. Compared with equally common non-associated chains, HLA-associated TCR beta chains in a later analysis were more clonally expanded and had lower generation probabilities. Immune exposure information for the cohort was limited to CMV serostatus. In an earlier analysis of fewer than 750 of the donors, most TCR beta V segments were observed in productive rearrangements about 87% or about 30% of the time, broadly matching IMGT annotations. When HLA alleles, especially DR and DQ, strongly co-occurred, TCR associations were difficult to assign to individual alleles. According to a later analysis, TCR association rates differed among HLA loci, with DRB1 alleles showing the most associated TCRs and HLA-C alleles showing the fewest. V-gene and J-gene trimming of TCR beta chains was associated with a missense DCLRE1C variant in a later genetic analysis, and the association was replicated in an independent cohort. Approximately 16 rarely observed V segments, including chromosome 9 orphons, were excluded from the earlier analysis of just under 600 of the donors because counts were too low. Presence/absence analyses assumed roughly uniform sequencing depth across donors, an assumption that may not hold. In a later genetic analysis, fewer N-insertions in productive TCRs were reported among donors in an Asian-associated ancestry cluster than the roughly 670-donor mean. Cytomegalovirus status was reported to be diagnosed by the classifier with high specificity and sensitivity in both the original and validation cohorts. Linkage disequilibrium might explain the correlated functional status among segregating V segments, but an unknown experimental factor could not be excluded. Only TCR beta chains were sequenced in this cohort, and the absence of alpha or paired-chain data limited detectable features. A cluster of highly shared sequence variants was judged likely to represent a technical artifact of the sequencing pipeline. A further reported finding was that TCR beta sequences accurately predicted the HLA-A and HLA-B alleles for most subjects in the first cohort. Most CMV-associated TCR beta chains appeared to be HLA-restricted in a later analysis, and the HLA associations seemed to be driven largely by CMV exposure. While some public TCRs were present in many individuals, most TCR sequences turned up only very rarely across donors. HLA typing was unavailable for some donors at each locus, so association tests used only the typed subset. A few of the identified cytomegalovirus-associated TCR beta chains were confirmed in vitro to be specific for cytomegalovirus antigens. The authors suggested that the approach could potentially be generalized to other disease states and immunological phenotypes.

Receptor libraries were prepared by the immunoSEQ multiplex PCR assay. For the multiplex PCR, a mixture combining 60 forward primers for TCR Vbeta segments and 13 reverse primers for TCR Jbeta segments was used. Amplification of the CDR3 region of rearranged TCR beta genes was performed with a multiplex PCR assay on genomic DNA. On the Illumina HiSeq System, the amplified TCR beta libraries were sequenced as 87-base-pair reads. From the authors' description of their analysis: A later analysis counted about 80 million unique TCR beta chains across the 690 or so repertoires, and around 9.9 million of these chains were shared by at least two donors. To remove PCR and sequencing errors, raw reads were error-corrected and collapsed into unique sequences using a nearest-neighbor algorithm that merged closely related sequences. CDR3 sequences were aligned to IMGT reference sequences to assign V, D and J gene segments. For a sequence to be retained, a match of at least six nucleotides to both a V gene segment and a J gene segment was required. Rearrangements were called productive when the CDR3 lacked stop codons and stayed in frame with V and J; all others were non-productive. Following IMGT convention, CDR3 was defined as the stretch from the second conserved V-encoded cysteine to the conserved J-encoded phenylalanine. Sequences without an unambiguous match to a single V gene segment were excluded from the earlier analysis of 450 to 750 of the donors. An earlier analysis of a few hundred of the donors classified V segments as functional when productive rearrangements were above 56.7% and as segregating when the standard deviation between donors was above 5%. A statistical classification framework was built to diagnose cytomegalovirus status from the catalog of TCR beta chain sequences. A later analysis assigned V and J genes by comparing TCR nucleotide sequences with IMGT/GENE-DB human TR gene sequences. A later analysis assigned CDR3 sequences and most-parsimonious VDJ recombination scenarios with the TCRdist pipeline. In a later analysis, each TCR beta chain was defined by its CDR3 amino acid sequence together with its V-gene family, and reads without a unique V-gene family were excluded. In a later analysis, 500 to 650 highly shared, low-generation-probability nucleotide sequences were removed to address suspected cross-contamination and a sequencing artifact. In a later analysis, a clonal expansion index for each public chain was calculated from normalized within-repertoire ranks of inferred template counts. Generation probabilities in a later analysis came from a VDJ recombination model fitted to out-of-frame rearrangements, and those results were checked against IGoR. Hypergeometric tests were used in a later analysis to score TCR-TCR, TCR-HLA and TCR-CMV co-occurrence, with a repertoire-size bias correction applied to the TCR pairs. False discovery rates were estimated in a later analysis by permuting HLA or CMV assignments 20 times. In a later analysis, co-occurring TCRs were grouped using DBSCAN, with TCRdist sequence similarity added in when clustering inside HLA-allele-positive subsets. Co-occurrence clustering excluded repertoires with fewer than 30,000 or more than 120,000 public chains, plus five with anomalous nucleotide sharing. TCRdb limited this immuneACCESS table to in-frame rearrangements with V and J called. A share of clones is missing; checked studies link under half to unresolved V genes, and the rest is unexplained. V and J calls and clone size come straight from that table; D and trimming were deduced from the DNA. The sample table holds 110,000 or so clones, of which 75% were seen once. Roughly 3% of the sample rests with the top ten.

The cohort comprised approximately 700 healthy bone marrow donors. All cohort members were sampled while nominally healthy, although unrecorded immune exposures were likely present. The donor was CMV seropositive and was included in the group of 300 or so seropositive cohort members. Each donor provided a peripheral blood sample, and peripheral blood mononuclear cells were used for TCR beta sequencing. The Qiagen DNeasy Blood Extraction Kit was used to extract genomic DNA from the blood cell samples. A word on this clone: Its antigen is not yet known. No qualities accompany the bases; no much larger clone lies one base away.

The clonotype comes from a woman aged 40 to 49 in good health and CMV-seropositive. Material for sequencing was PBMCs.

The CDR3 region: CASSWTSGWYEQYF. The sequence in DNA is TGTGCCAGCAGCTGGACTAGCGGGTGGTACGAGCAGTACTTC. The V and J genes are TRBV28 and TRBJ2-7; 11 of the junction bases match TRBD2. The CDR3 numbers 14 residues from cysteine through phenylalanine. The DNA shown is the 42-base CDR3, in frame from base 1. Trimmed from V: 6 bases; trimmed from J: 4 bases; junction bases lacking a gene match: 5. Based on the germline V gene, the CDR1 and CDR2 sequences are MDHEN and SYDVKM.